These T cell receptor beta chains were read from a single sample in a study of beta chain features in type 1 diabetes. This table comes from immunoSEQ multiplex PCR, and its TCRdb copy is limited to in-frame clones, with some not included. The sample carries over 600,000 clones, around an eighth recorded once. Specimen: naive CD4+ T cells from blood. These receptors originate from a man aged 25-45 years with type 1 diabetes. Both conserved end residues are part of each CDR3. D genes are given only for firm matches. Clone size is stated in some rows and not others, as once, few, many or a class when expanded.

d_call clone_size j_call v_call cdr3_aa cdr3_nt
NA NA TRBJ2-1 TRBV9 CASSARQGEDEQFF TGTGCCAGCAGCGCGCGGCAGGGTGAGGATGAGCAGTTCTTC
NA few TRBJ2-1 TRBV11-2 CASRSGSSYNEQFF TGTGCCAGCAGATCGGGGAGCTCCTACAATGAGCAGTTCTTC
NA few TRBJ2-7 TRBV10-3 CAISGTREQYF TGTGCCATCAGTGGAACTCGCGAGCAGTACTTC
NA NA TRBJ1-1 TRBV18 CASSPAKIGSSTEAFF TGTGCCAGCTCACCTGCGAAAATAGGGTCGAGTACTGAAGCTTTCTTT
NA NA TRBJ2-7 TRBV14 CASSQDTVRSYEQYF TGTGCCAGCAGCCAAGATACTGTCAGATCCTACGAGCAGTACTTC
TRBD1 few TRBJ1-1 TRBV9 CASSGPRGRGLTEAFF TGTGCCAGCAGCGGTCCCCGTGGCAGGGGGCTCACTGAAGCTTTCTTT
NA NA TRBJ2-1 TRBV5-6 CASSPEAYNEQFF TGTGCCAGCAGCCCCGAGGCCTACAATGAGCAGTTCTTC
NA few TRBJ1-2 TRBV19 CASSMGPGNYGYTF TGTGCCAGTAGTATGGGCCCAGGGAACTATGGCTACACCTTC
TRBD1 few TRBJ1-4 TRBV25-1 CASSDQDRDVEKLFF TGTGCCAGCAGTGACCAGGACAGGGATGTTGAAAAACTGTTTTTT
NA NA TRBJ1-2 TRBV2 CASSEVEGKYGYTF TGTGCCAGCAGTGAAGTGGAGGGCAAGTATGGCTACACCTTC
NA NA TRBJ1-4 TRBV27 CASSLWASEKLFF TGTGCCAGCAGTTTATGGGCTAGTGAAAAACTGTTTTTT
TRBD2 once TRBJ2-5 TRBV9 CASSAQRRGGYETQYF TGTGCCAGCAGCGCCCAGCGGCGCGGGGGTTATGAGACCCAGTACTTC
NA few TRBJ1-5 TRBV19 CASSTGPELSNQPQHF TGTGCCAGTAGTACCGGACCGGAGCTTAGCAATCAGCCCCAGCATTTT
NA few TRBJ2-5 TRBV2 CASCRGNQETQYF TGTGCCAGCTGCCGGGGGAACCAAGAGACCCAGTACTTC
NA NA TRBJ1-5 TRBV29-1 CSVVIAGEIGQPQHF TGCAGCGTTGTAATCGCCGGCGAAATAGGCCAGCCCCAGCATTTT
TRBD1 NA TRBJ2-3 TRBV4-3 CASSQALPGQGGSDTQYF TGCGCCAGCAGCCAGGCCTTACCGGGACAGGGGGGATCAGATACGCAGTATTTT
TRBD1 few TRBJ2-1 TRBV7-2 CASSSGQGLDEQFF TGTGCCAGCAGCTCGGGACAGGGACTTGATGAGCAGTTCTTC
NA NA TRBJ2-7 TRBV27 CASSFPYEQYF TGTGCCAGCAGTTTCCCCTACGAGCAGTACTTC
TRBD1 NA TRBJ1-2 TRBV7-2 CASSGQVFNYGYTF TGTGCCAGCTCGGGACAGGTCTTTAACTATGGCTACACCTTC
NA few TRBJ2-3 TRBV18 CASSPLSTDTQYF TGTGCCAGCTCACCACTTAGCACAGATACGCAGTATTTT
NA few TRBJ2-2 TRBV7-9 CASTSTWTSEGTGELFF TGTGCCAGCACCTCCACCTGGACATCCGAGGGCACCGGGGAGCTGTTTTTT
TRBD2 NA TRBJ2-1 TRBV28 CASSSLAGGLNEQFF TGTGCCAGCAGTTCCTTAGCGGGGGGGCTTAATGAGCAGTTCTTC
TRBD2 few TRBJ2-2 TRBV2 CASSELAANTGELFF TGTGCCAGCAGTGAGCTAGCGGCTAACACCGGGGAGCTGTTTTTT
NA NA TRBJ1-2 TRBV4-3 CASSQDFKGRKNYGYTF TGCGCCAGCAGCCAAGATTTTAAGGGCAGAAAAAACTATGGCTACACCTTC
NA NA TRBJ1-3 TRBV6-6 CASSYGVTEGNTIYF TGTGCCAGCAGTTACGGGGTAACGGAGGGAAACACCATATATTTT
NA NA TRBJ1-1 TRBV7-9 CASSLGRDIHTEAFF TGTGCCAGCAGCTTAGGCCGGGACATCCACACTGAAGCTTTCTTT
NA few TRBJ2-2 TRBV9 CASSVTGQYTGELFF TGTGCCAGCAGCGTGACAGGACAGTACACCGGGGAGCTGTTTTTT
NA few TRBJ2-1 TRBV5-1 CASSYVTSSDEQFF TGCGCCAGCAGTTATGTGACTAGTTCCGATGAGCAGTTCTTC
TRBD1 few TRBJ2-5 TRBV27 CASSAQGPPGTQYF TGTGCCAGCAGTGCACAGGGGCCTCCGGGGACCCAGTACTTC
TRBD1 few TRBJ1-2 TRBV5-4 CASSFSGTGSYGYTF TGTGCCAGCAGCTTCTCTGGGACAGGGAGCTATGGCTACACCTTC
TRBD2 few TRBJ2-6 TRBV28 CASSLAGAGANVLTF TGTGCCAGCAGTTTAGCGGGGGCTGGGGCCAACGTCCTGACTTTC
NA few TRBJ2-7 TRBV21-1 CASSTSFPGGPPYEQYF TGTGCCAGCAGCACAAGTTTTCCCGGGGGGCCCCCCTACGAGCAGTACTTC
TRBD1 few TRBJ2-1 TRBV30 CAWRYGQGWPLNEQFF TGTGCCTGGAGGTACGGACAGGGGTGGCCTCTAAATGAGCAGTTCTTC
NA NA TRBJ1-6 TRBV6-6 CASSNDRLYNSPLHF TGTGCCAGCAGCAACGACAGACTGTATAATTCACCCCTCCACTTT
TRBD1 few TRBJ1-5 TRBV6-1 CASSEGQINQPQHF TGTGCCAGCAGTGAGGGACAGATTAATCAGCCCCAGCATTTT
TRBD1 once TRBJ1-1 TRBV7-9 CASSRHRGPGAFF TGTGCCAGCAGCAGACACAGGGGGCCGGGAGCTTTCTTT
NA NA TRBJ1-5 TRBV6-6 CASSFGGSSNQPQHF TGTGCCAGCAGTTTCGGAGGGTCTAGCAATCAGCCCCAGCATTTT
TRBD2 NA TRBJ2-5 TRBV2 CASSAGTSGGFQETQYF TGTGCCAGCAGTGCTGGAACTAGCGGGGGCTTCCAAGAGACCCAGTACTTC
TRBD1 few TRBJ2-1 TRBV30 CAWRGTGRVEQFF TGTGCCTGGAGGGGGACAGGGCGGGTTGAGCAGTTCTTC
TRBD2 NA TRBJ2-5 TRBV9 CASSLHPGTSGGQETQYF TGTGCCAGCAGCCTCCACCCCGGGACTAGCGGGGGGCAAGAGACCCAGTACTTC
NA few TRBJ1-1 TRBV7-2 CASSLALYMNTEAFF TGTGCCAGCAGCTTAGCGCTTTACATGAACACTGAAGCTTTCTTT
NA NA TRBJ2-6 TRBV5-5 CASSFEGVGANVLTF TGTGCCAGCAGCTTTGAAGGGGTCGGGGCCAACGTCCTGACTTTC
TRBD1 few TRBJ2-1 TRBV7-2 CASSLGQVSYNEQFF TGTGCCAGCAGCTTGGGACAGGTCTCCTACAATGAGCAGTTCTTC
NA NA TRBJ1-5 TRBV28 CANDRRNQPQHF TGTGCCAACGACAGGCGAAATCAGCCCCAGCATTTT
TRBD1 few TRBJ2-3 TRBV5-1 CASSLTPPGGDTQYF TGCGCCAGCAGCTTGACGCCCCCAGGGGGAGATACGCAGTATTTT
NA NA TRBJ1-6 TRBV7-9 CASSPNGRSSPLHF TGTGCCAGCAGCCCCAACGGGCGGTCTTCACCCCTCCACTTT
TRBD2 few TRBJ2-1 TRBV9 CASSVTSGGPRTYNEQFF TGTGCCAGCAGCGTAACTAGCGGGGGGCCCAGAACCTACAATGAGCAGTTCTTC
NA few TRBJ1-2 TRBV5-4 CASSLDQERGYTF TGTGCCAGCAGCTTGGACCAAGAGAGGGGCTACACCTTC
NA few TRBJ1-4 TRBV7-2 CASSPDRGNEKLFF TGTGCCAGCAGCCCCGACAGAGGGAATGAAAAACTGTTTTTT
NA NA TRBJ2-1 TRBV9 CASSVGAGLNNEQFF TGTGCCAGCAGCGTAGGAGCGGGCCTGAACAATGAGCAGTTCTTC
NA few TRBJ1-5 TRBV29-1 CSVGGRGSNQPQHF TGCAGCGTTGGGGGCAGGGGATCCAATCAGCCCCAGCATTTT
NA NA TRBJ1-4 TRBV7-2 CASTLTEGEKLFF TGTGCCAGCACCCTGACCGAGGGGGAAAAACTGTTTTTT
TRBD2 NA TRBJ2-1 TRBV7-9 CASSPPGTSFRYNEQFF TGTGCCAGCAGCCCCCCGGGGACTAGCTTTAGATACAATGAGCAGTTCTTC
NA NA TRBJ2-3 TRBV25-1 CASSEPPRQGRWTDTQYF TGTGCCAGCAGTGAACCCCCGCGGCAGGGGAGGTGGACAGATACGCAGTATTTT
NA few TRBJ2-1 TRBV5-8 CASSSGQDYNEQFF TGTGCCAGCAGCTCGGGACAAGACTACAATGAGCAGTTCTTC
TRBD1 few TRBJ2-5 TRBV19 CASGTVAQETQYF TGTGCCAGTGGGACAGTGGCTCAAGAGACCCAGTACTTC
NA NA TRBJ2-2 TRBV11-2 CASSLRQSLPQDTGELFF TGTGCCAGCAGCTTAAGGCAGAGCCTACCACAGGACACCGGGGAGCTGTTTTTT
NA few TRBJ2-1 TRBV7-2 CASSPQGLQSSYNEQFF TGTGCCAGCAGCCCACAAGGACTTCAAAGCTCCTACAATGAGCAGTTCTTC
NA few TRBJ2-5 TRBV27 CASSSLLMGRGEETQYF TGTGCCAGCAGTTCCCTATTGATGGGCCGCGGAGAAGAGACCCAGTACTTC